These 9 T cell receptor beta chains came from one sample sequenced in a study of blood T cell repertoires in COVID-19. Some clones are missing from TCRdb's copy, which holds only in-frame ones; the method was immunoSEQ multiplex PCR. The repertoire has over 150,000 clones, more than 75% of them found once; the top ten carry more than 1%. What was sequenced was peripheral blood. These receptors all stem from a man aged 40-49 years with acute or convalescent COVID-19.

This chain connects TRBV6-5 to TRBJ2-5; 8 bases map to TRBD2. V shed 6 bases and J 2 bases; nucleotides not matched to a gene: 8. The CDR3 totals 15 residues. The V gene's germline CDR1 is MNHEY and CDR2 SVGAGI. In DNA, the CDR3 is TGTGCCAGCAGCTCGGGGGGGGCGTTACAAGAGACCCAGTACTTC. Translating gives CASSSGGALQETQYF.

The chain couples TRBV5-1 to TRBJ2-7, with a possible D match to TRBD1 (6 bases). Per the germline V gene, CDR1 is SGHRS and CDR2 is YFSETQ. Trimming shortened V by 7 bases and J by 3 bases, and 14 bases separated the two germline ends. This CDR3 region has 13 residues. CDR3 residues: CASGKDRNYEQYF. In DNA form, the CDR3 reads TGCGCCAGCGGGAAAGACAGGAACTACGAGCAGTACTTC.

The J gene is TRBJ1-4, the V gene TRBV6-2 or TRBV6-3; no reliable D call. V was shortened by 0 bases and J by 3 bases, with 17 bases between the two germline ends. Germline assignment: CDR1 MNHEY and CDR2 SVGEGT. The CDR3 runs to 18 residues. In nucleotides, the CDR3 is TGTGCCAGCAGTTACTCGAGACGTCAGACAACGGCTAATGAAAAACTGTTTTTT. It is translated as CASSYSRRQTTANEKLFF.

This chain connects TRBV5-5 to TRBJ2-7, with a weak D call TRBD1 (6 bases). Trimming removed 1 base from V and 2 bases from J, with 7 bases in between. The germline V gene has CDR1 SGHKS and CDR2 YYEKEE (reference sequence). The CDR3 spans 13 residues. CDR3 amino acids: CASSLYRAYEQYF. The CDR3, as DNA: TGTGCCAGCAGCTTGTACAGGGCCTACGAGCAGTACTTC.

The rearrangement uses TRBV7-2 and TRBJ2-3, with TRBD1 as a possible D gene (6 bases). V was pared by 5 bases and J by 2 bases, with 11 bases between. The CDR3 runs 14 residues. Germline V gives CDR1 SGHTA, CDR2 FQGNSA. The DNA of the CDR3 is TGTGCCAGCAGCCCGACAGGACTCACAGATACGCAGTATTTT. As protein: CASSPTGLTDTQYF.

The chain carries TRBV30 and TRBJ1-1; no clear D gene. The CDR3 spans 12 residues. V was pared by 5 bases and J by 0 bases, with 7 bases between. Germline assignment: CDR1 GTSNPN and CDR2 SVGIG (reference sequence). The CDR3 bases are TGTGCCTGGGAGAGGGTGAACACTGAAGCTTTCTTT. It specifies CAWERVNTEAFF.

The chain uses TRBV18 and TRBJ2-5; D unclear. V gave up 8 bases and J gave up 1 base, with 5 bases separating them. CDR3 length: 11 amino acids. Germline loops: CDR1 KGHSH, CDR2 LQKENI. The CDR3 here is CASPVQETQYF. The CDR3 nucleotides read TGTGCCAGCCCGGTCCAAGAGACCCAGTACTTC.

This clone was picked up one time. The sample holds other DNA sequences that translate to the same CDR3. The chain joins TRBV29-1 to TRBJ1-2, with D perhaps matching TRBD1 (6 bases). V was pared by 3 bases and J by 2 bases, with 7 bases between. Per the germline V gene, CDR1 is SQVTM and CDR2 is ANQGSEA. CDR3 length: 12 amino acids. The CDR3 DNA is TGCAGCGTTGAGGACAGCAACTATGGCTACACCTTC. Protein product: CSVEDSNYGYTF. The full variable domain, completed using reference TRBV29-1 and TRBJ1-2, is SAVISQKPSRDICQRGTSLTIQCQVDSQVTMMFWYRQQPGQSLTLIATANQGSEATYESGFVIDKFPISRPNLTFSTLTVSNMSPEDSSIYLCSVEDSNYGYTFGSGTRLTVV.

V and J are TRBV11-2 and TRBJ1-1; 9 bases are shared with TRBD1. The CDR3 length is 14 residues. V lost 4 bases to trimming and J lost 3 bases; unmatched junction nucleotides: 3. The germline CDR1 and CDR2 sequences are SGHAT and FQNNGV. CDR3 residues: CASSSTGGDTEAFF. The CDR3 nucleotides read TGTGCCAGCAGCTCCACAGGGGGCGACACTGAAGCTTTCTTT.